This paragraph covers one T cell receptor beta chain sequence. Its cognate antigen is unknown. This entry comes from a study of T cells in Graves' hyperthyroidism and ophthalmopathy. Findings and limits, study-wide: A model built on 13 V-J features separated ophthalmopathy from stable hyperthyroidism.

Amplification of TCR beta CDR3 regions was performed using RNA transcripts as template. RT-PCR in the first round (using the HTBI primer set) targeted the TCR CDR3. TCRdb itself ran the multiplex PCR reads through MiXCR, one entry per CDR3 protein. The sample contains around 600,000 distinct CDR3 sequences, roughly 15% of which appear only once. Subjects with ophthalmopathy showed a Clinical Activity Score no lower than 3, a NOSPECS grade no lower than 4, and a duration shorter than 3 months. The source of the PBMCs was 8 to 10 ml of fresh peripheral blood. This TCR was recovered from a woman between 50 and 59 years old with Graves' ophthalmopathy. The sequenced material came from blood.

CDR3 loop: CASSVSGTSGDTQYF. Written as DNA, the CDR3 is TGTGCCAGCAGCGTATCCGGGACTAGCGGGGATACGCAGTATTTT. The chain links TRBV9 to TRBJ2-3, with 12 nucleotides matching TRBD2. The ends lost 1 base at V and 6 bases at J; junction bases unmatched: 3. CDR1 and CDR2 (germline): SGDLS, YYNGEE. The CDR3 covers 15 residues.